Described below is a single T cell receptor (beta chain) sequence and its context. The CDR3 runs 12 residues. Deletions cut 4 bases from V and 4 bases from J, with 10 bases between. Germline V lookup: CDR1 SQVTM, CDR2 ANQGSEA. Repertoires were generated with immunoSEQ multiplex PCR, while TCRdb's copy carries only in-frame clones and drops some. The data contain about 67,000 clones, 70% to 90% of them singletons. The data belong to a study of OX40 agonist ivuxolimab in advanced cancers. The source material was CD4+ or CD8+ T cells sorted from blood, sampled in a trial of the OX40 agonist ivuxolimab. The chain is built from TRBV29-1 and TRBJ1-2; TRBD1 might be the D (5 bases). The TCR originated in an adult with an advanced solid tumor such as melanoma, head and neck, liver or kidney cancer. The CDR3 DNA sequence: TGCAGCGTTGTCAGGGACGGCTATGGCTACACCTTC. Protein sequence: CSVVRDGYGYTF.